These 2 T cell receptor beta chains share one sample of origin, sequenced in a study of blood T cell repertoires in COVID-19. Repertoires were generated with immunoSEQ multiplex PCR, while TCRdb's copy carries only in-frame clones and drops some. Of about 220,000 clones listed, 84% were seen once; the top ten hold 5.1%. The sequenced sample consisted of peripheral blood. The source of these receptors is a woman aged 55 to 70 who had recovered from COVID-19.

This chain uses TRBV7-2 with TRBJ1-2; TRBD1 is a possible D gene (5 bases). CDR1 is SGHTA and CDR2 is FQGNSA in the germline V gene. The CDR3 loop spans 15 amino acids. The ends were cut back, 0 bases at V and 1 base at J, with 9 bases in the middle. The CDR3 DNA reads TGTGCCAGCAGCTTAGCGGGGACTTATAACTATGGCTACACCTTC. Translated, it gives CASSLAGTYNYGYTF.

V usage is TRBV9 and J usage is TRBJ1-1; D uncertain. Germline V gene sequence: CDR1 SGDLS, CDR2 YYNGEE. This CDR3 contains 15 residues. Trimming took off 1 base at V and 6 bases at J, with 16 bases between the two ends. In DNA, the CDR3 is TGTGCCAGCAGCGTATTACTCGGTGAGGGCGCTGAAGCTTTCTTT. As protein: CASSVLLGEGAEAFF.